This TCR beta chain was observed in a study of response to subunit inactivated influenza vaccine. One entry per CDR3 protein results from TCRdb running MiXCR on the RT-PCR reads. The sample gives more than 700,000 distinct CDR3 sequences, around 20% of which show up once; around 9.6% is in the top ten. The TCR was taken from a man aged 50 to 59 who received an inactivated influenza vaccine. Sequencing used PBMCs from blood, obtained around 5 days after vaccination.

In DNA form, the CDR3 reads TGTGCCAGCAGCCCCGCACCGGGGAGCTCACGCGAGCAGTACTTC. It codes for CASSPAPGSSREQYF. The J gene is TRBJ2-7, the V gene TRBV7-6, with TRBD2 as a possible D gene (5 bases). Deletions cut 5 bases from V and 6 bases from J, with 20 bases between. The CDR3 extends over 15 amino acids. Germline assignment: CDR1 SGHVS and CDR2 FNYEAQ.